This record looks at one T cell receptor (beta chain) sequence and its context. Per the germline V gene, CDR1 is SGHTA and CDR2 is FQGNSA. V was cut by 3 bases and J by 4 bases, with 10 bases left in between. The CDR3 is 15 residues long. These data originate in a study of blood T cell repertoires in COVID-19. Some clones are missing from TCRdb's copy, which holds only in-frame ones; the method was immunoSEQ multiplex PCR. The table includes some 140,000 clones, roughly 80% detected once. Each participant's cohort was designated according to participant-reported clinical history. This chain links TRBV7-2 with TRBJ2-6, with D maybe TRBD2 (5 bases). The sequence was obtained from a man aged 35 to 55 with acute COVID-19. Sequencing used PBMCs or T cells enriched from blood (not recorded which). CDR3 amino acids: CASSFEGYGANVLTF. For the CDR3, the DNA is TGTGCCAGCAGCTTTGAGGGTTACGGGGCCAACGTCCTGACTTTC.